The clone carrying this T cell receptor beta chain has just a few counts. Its antigen is unidentified. Treatment denoted: oral pan-JAK inhibitor, 5-10 mg twice daily. Extraction of RNA preceded its reverse transcription into cDNA, which served as the sequencing template. Repertoires were generated with immunoSEQ multiplex PCR, while TCRdb's copy carries only in-frame clones and drops some. Found here are approximately 210,000 clones, around 65% of them singletons; the top ten hold roughly 4.2%. The sample originates from a study of CD8+ T cells in alopecia areata. Study findings and constraints: It was lesional scalp, especially alopecia totalis/universalis, that showed higher clonality than normal scalp. Only one nonresponder was present, which leaves the link between baseline CD8+ expansion and response uncertain.

Germline assignment: CDR1 SQVTM and CDR2 ANQGSEA. Trimming took off 7 bases at V and 6 bases at J, with 15 bases between the two ends. The CDR3 extends over 13 amino acids. This chain connects TRBV29-1 to TRBJ2-2; D gene uncertain. This clonotype originated in a human donor with alopecia areata. Source: CD4+ T cells sorted from blood, taken at week 4, from a patient treated with tofacitinib. Here the CDR3 reads CSGWGKAPGELFF. The CDR3 coding sequence is TGCAGCGGGTGGGGAAAGGCCCCCGGGGAGCTGTTTTTT.